This T cell receptor (beta chain) was captured by sequencing in a study of early T cells in non-severe SARS-CoV-2 infection. Study at large: Whole-blood bulk RNA, unsorted, was sequenced, and chains were unpaired.

Study results and limitations: Sequences matched to VDJdb favored anti-spike CD8 responses, while private and CD4 specificities were missed.

As part of library construction, unique molecular identifiers were attached to individual cDNA molecules. In TCRdb, the 5' RACE reads were re-called with MiXCR into one record per CDR3 protein. Found here are 35,000 to 55,000 distinct CDR3 sequences, about 25% of them singletons; the top ten hold 3.5% to 5%. Germline lookup yields CDR1 DFQATT and CDR2 SNEGSKA (reference sequence). The CDR3 loop spans 12 amino acids. The V end was cut by 2 bases, the J end by 4 bases, with 8 bases between. Note on this clonotype: Its antigen is currently unknown.

The sequencing here drew on whole blood, taken at baseline. The sequence derives from an adult who was a healthcare worker with PCR-confirmed SARS-CoV-2 infection or an uninfected control (not recorded which). The gene calls are TRBV20-1 and TRBJ1-1; D remains unclear. CDR3 nucleotides: TGCAGTGCTAGATATAGCAGCACTGAAGCTTTCTTT. It codes for CSARYSSTEAFF.